This passage covers 18 T cell receptor beta chains from one sample sequenced in a study of T cell responses to AZD1222 COVID-19 vaccine. Some clones are missing from TCRdb's copy, which holds only in-frame ones; the method was immunoSEQ multiplex PCR. The data contain roughly 150,000 clones, 80% to 90% of them singletons. This material consisted of peripheral blood, taken on day 0 of AZD1222 vaccination. Receptors originate from an adult in good health.

This clone was seen once. This chain connects TRBV30 to TRBJ1-1; D is possibly TRBD1 (5 bases). Germline assignment: CDR1 GTSNPN and CDR2 SVGIG (reference sequence). The CDR3 is 14 amino acids. The V gene lost 2 bases and the J gene lost 0 bases, with 10 bases spanning the gap. The CDR3 here is CAWSLSRVNTEAFF. The CDR3 DNA sequence: TGTGCCTGGAGTTTATCCAGGGTGAACACTGAAGCTTTCTTT.

The gene calls are TRBV10-3 and TRBJ2-2; D is unresolved. V lost 8 bases and J lost 3, with 7 bases in between. The germline V gene encodes CDR1 ENHRY and CDR2 SYGVKD. The length of the CDR3 is 12 residues. The CDR3 DNA reads as TGTGCCATCGGGGTCGACACCGGGGAGCTGTTTTTT. It encodes CAIGVDTGELFF.

This clone has a single count. This chain connects TRBV7-8 to TRBJ2-6; D not resolved. CDR1 SGHVS and CDR2 FQNEAQ come from the germline V gene. The V and J ends lost 1 base and 2 bases respectively, with 6 bases between them. The CDR3 is 15 residues long. Here the CDR3 reads CASSLGVAGANVLTF. CDR3 sequence (DNA): TGTGCCAGCAGCTTAGGGGTTGCTGGGGCCAACGTCCTGACTTTC.

This clone was picked up one time. This CDR3 is missing its conserved last phenylalanine or tryptophan, likely due to a read error. The rearrangement links TRBV19 to TRBJ1-2; D is ambiguous. There are 16 residues in the CDR3. Germline-derived CDR1 and CDR2 are LNHDA and SQIVND (reference sequence). The ends were cut back, 3 bases at V and 7 bases at J, with 21 bases in the middle. Written as DNA, the CDR3 is TGTGCCAGTAGTATTCACCGGGATCCATCCCTTCCTGGCTACACCGTC. This encodes CASSIHRDPSLPGYTV.

This clone was detected once. The rearrangement uses TRBV30 and TRBJ2-7; 7 nucleotides agree with TRBD1. Germline loops: CDR1 GTSNPN, CDR2 SVGIG (reference sequence). V lost 6 bases to trimming and J lost 7 bases; unmatched junction nucleotides: 6. This CDR3 has 11 residues. The CDR3 loop reads CACLTGEEQYF. CDR3 DNA: TGTGCCTGTCTTACAGGGGAAGAGCAGTACTTC.

This chain connects TRBV5-4 to TRBJ2-1; 8 bases fit TRBD2. This CDR3 comprises 14 residues. The germline CDR1 and CDR2 sequences are SGHNT and YYREEE (reference sequence). The J segment lost 8 bases and the V segment lost 7 bases, leaving 11 bases of the junction unmatched. The CDR3, as DNA: TGTGCCAGCCATACGGGAGGGGCCGGCCATGAGCAGTTCTTC. Protein product: CASHTGGAGHEQFF.

The chain combines TRBV19 with TRBJ1-4; no clear D gene. In germline, CDR1 is LNHDA, CDR2 SQIVND (reference sequence). This CDR3 spans 15 amino acids. The V gene lost 3 bases and the J gene lost 0 bases, with 8 bases spanning the gap. CDR3 coding DNA: TGTGCCAGTAGTATGGTCTTTGCAACTAATGAAAAACTGTTTTTT. It specifies CASSMVFATNEKLFF.

The chain joins TRBV6-2 or TRBV6-3 to TRBJ1-5, with D uncertain. The CDR3 has 13 amino acids. CDR1 is MNHEY and CDR2 is SVGEGT in the germline V gene. V was clipped by 5 bases and J by 2 bases, with 7 bases between them. The CDR3 is CASSASGNQPQHF. DNA of the CDR3: TGTGCCAGCAGTGCTTCGGGCAATCAGCCCCAGCATTTT.

V usage is TRBV3-1 (or the pseudogene TRBV3-2) and J usage is TRBJ1-5, with D perhaps TRBD1 (5 bases). The CDR3 is 14 residues long. Looked up from germline, CDR1 is LGHDT and CDR2 is YNNKEL (reference sequence). Deletions cut 7 bases from V and 3 bases from J, with 13 bases between. The CDR3 spells CASKGPGFNQPQHF. The CDR3 nucleotides are TGTGCCAGCAAGGGACCCGGGTTCAATCAGCCCCAGCATTTT.

The V gene is TRBV5-1, the J gene TRBJ2-3; D gene ambiguous. This CDR3 is built from 15 residues. Germline assignment: CDR1 SGHRS and CDR2 YFSETQ. Between the trimmed V and J ends, which lost 1 base and 0 bases, there was a span of 9 bases. In nucleotides, the CDR3 is TGCGCCAGCAGCTTGACCCTTACTAGCACAGATACGCAGTATTTT. It codes for CASSLTLTSTDTQYF.

This chain uses TRBV7-2 with TRBJ1-3; D gene ambiguous. V lost 6 bases and J 4 bases, leaving 7 bases between the germline ends. Germline V gives CDR1 SGHTA, CDR2 FQGNSA. The CDR3 runs to 12 residues. CDR3 nucleotides: TGTGCCAGCAGTTTTAGGGGAAACACCATATATTTT. Translation: CASSFRGNTIYF.

The chain uses TRBV5-5 and TRBJ2-7; D is perhaps TRBD2 (6 bases). V gave up 5 bases and J gave up 4 bases, with 16 bases separating them. The CDR3 is 14 residues long. Per germline, CDR1 SGHKS and CDR2 YYEKEE (reference sequence). CDR3: CASSRRAELYEQYF. The CDR3 nucleotides are TGTGCCAGCAGTCGGAGGGCCGAATTGTACGAGCAGTACTTC.

The J gene is TRBJ1-3, the V gene TRBV3-1 (or the pseudogene TRBV3-2); possible D gene TRBD1, 5 bases. The V end lost 4 bases, the J end lost 0 bases, and 13 bases lay between the germline ends. The CDR3 is 16 residues long. Germline V gives CDR1 LGHDT, CDR2 YNNKEL (reference sequence). CDR3 amino acids: CASSRGTDDSGNTIYF. For the CDR3, the DNA is TGTGCCAGCAGCCGAGGGACCGACGACTCTGGAAACACCATATATTTT.

The chain has TRBV30 and TRBJ1-6; 7 bases match TRBD1. With V trimmed by 4 bases and J by 10 bases, 13 bases remained unmatched. The CDR3 runs 15 residues. Per germline, CDR1 GTSNPN and CDR2 SVGIG (reference sequence). The CDR3 bases are TGTGCCTGGACTCTCACCGGGACAGATCTCTCACCCCTCCACTTT. Its translation is CAWTLTGTDLSPLHF.

The V call is TRBV28, the J call TRBJ2-5; TRBD1 might be the D (5 bases). This CDR3 spans 14 amino acids. Germline V gene sequence: CDR1 MDHEN, CDR2 SYDVKM. V was trimmed by 3 bases and J by 2 bases, leaving 10 bases between them. The CDR3 protein is CASSLATVQETQYF. The CDR3 region has the DNA TGTGCCAGCAGTTTGGCGACAGTGCAAGAGACCCAGTACTTC.

This clone was seen a few times. The chain links TRBV6-5 to TRBJ1-2; 10 nucleotides line up with TRBD1. Looked up from germline, CDR1 is MNHEY and CDR2 is SVGAGI. With V trimmed by 4 bases and J by 4 bases, 0 bases remained unmatched. The length of the CDR3 is 13 residues. CDR3 sequence reads: CASSWTGGYGYTF. The CDR3 coding sequence is TGTGCCAGCAGTTGGACAGGGGGCTATGGCTACACCTTC.

The rearrangement links TRBV6-2 or TRBV6-3 to TRBJ1-2, with a weak D call TRBD1 (5 bases). Germline CDR1 is MNHEY and CDR2 is SVGEGT. The V and J ends lost 6 bases and 6 bases respectively, with 14 bases between them. The CDR3 is 13 residues long. The CDR3 DNA reads TGTGCCAGCAGCCCAGACTGGGGGGATGGCTACACCTTC. Amino acid sequence: CASSPDWGDGYTF.

This clone was recorded only once. The gene calls are TRBV6-5 and TRBJ1-4; a possible D gene is TRBD1 (5 bases). Germline CDR1 MNHEY, CDR2 SVGAGI. The CDR3 sequence is 16 residues long. V lost 4 bases and J 7 bases, leaving 19 bases between the germline ends. CDR3 in amino acids: CASSSEDGTGSEKLFF. The DNA for the CDR3 is TGTGCCAGCAGTTCCGAGGACGGGACCGGTAGTGAAAAACTGTTTTTT.